One and the same sample provided the 2 T cell receptor beta chains below, sequenced in a study of blood T cell repertoires in COVID-19. Libraries were prepared by immunoSEQ multiplex PCR; TCRdb keeps only in-frame clonotypes and omits some of them. The sample comprises approximately 97,000 clones, approximately 90% of which are singletons, and 1.7% rests with the top ten. The sample comprised peripheral blood. The receptors shown here come from a man aged 60 to 75 with acute or convalescent COVID-19.

This clone has a single count. This chain uses TRBV4-1 with TRBJ1-3; TRBD1 agrees at 7 bases. The junction had 3 bases not matched to a gene; V was cut back by 1 base and J by 3 bases. The CDR3 extends over 15 amino acids. The V gene's germline CDR1 is MGHRA and CDR2 YSYEKL. Here the CDR3 reads CASSQVTGLGNTIYF. The CDR3 coding sequence is TGCGCCAGCAGCCAAGTGACAGGGCTTGGAAACACCATATATTTT.

V gene TRBV3-1 (or the pseudogene TRBV3-2) combines with J gene TRBJ2-3, with TRBD2 matching over 7 bases. J gave up 0 bases and V 0 bases, and 6 bases lay outside the gene matches. Per the germline V gene, CDR1 is LGHDT and CDR2 is YNNKEL (reference sequence). The CDR3 is 17 residues long. The CDR3 DNA sequence: TGTGCCAGCAGCCAAGATCGGGGGGACTCCAGCACAGATACGCAGTATTTT. Residues: CASSQDRGDSSTDTQYF.